This T cell receptor (beta chain) was profiled in a study of blood T cell repertoires in COVID-19. J gave up 5 bases and V 2 bases, and 11 bases lay outside the gene matches. The CDR3 loop spans 17 amino acids. CDR1 is SGHDN, CDR2 FVKESK, per germline. Sequencing used immunoSEQ multiplex PCR; TCRdb keeps in-frame clones, though not all of them. The sample has 190,000 or so clones; around 80% are singletons. The gene calls are TRBV14 and TRBJ2-1, with TRBD2 matching 8 bases. This TCR was recovered from a woman of 80 years or more with active or convalescent COVID-19. The specimen was peripheral blood. The CDR3: CASSQTGGATKNNEQFF. The DNA for the CDR3 is TGTGCCAGCAGCCAAACCGGGGGGGCAACGAAAAACAATGAGCAGTTCTTC.